Listed below are T cell receptor beta chains from one sample, sequenced in a study of identical twins. TCRdb reanalysed the 5' RACE reads using MiXCR and keeps one entry per CDR3 protein. This table holds some 630,000 distinct CDR3 sequences, 7.1% found once. Separately, the same data were catalogued under a study of yellow fever vaccine responses in identical twins.

Sequencing was done on a sample of PBMCs. These receptors originate from a woman younger than 35 in good health. CDR3s include the opening cysteine and the closing phenylalanine or tryptophan. The D gene is left open where the match is weak. Size tells how often a clone was seen (once, few, many) or the class of an expanded clone, and some rows leave it out.

V: TRBV27
D: NA
size: few
J: TRBJ2-7
length: 15
CDR3: CASRRGGQGPYEQYF
DNA: TGTGCCAGCAGACGGGGGGGACAGGGACCGTACGAGCAGTACTTC

V: TRBV18
D: NA
size: many
J: TRBJ2-2
length: 12
CDR3: CASSQRAGELFF
DNA: TGTGCCAGCTCACAACGCGCCGGGGAGCTGTTTTTT

V: TRBV28
D: TRBD2
size: few
J: TRBJ2-3
length: 16
CDR3: CASSPVAGGGTDTQYF
DNA: TGTGCCAGCAGTCCCGTAGCGGGAGGGGGCACAGATACGCAGTATTTT

V: TRBV10-3
D: TRBD2
size: NA
J: TRBJ2-2
length: 17
CDR3: CAIHTGLAGVDTGELFF
DNA: TGTGCCATACATACTGGACTAGCGGGGGTCGACACCGGGGAGCTGTTTTTT

V: TRBV28
D: TRBD2
size: few
J: TRBJ2-5
length: 17
CDR3: CASSTLAGGPTEETQYF
DNA: TGTGCCAGCAGTACCTTAGCGGGAGGGCCGACCGAAGAGACCCAGTACTTC

V: TRBV12-3/TRBV12-4
D: TRBD1
size: few
J: TRBJ2-4
length: 15
CDR3: CASWTGWGAKNIQYF
DNA: TGTGCCAGTTGGACAGGATGGGGAGCCAAAAACATTCAGTACTTC

V: TRBV6-5
D: NA
size: many
J: TRBJ2-1
length: 16
CDR3: CASSYFPGGSYNEQFF
DNA: TGTGCCAGCAGTTACTTCCCCGGGGGATCCTACAATGAGCAGTTCTTC

V: TRBV3-1
D: NA
size: NA
J: TRBJ1-4
length: 16
CDR3: CASSQGNGGRGEKLFF
DNA: TGTGCCAGCAGCCAAGGAAACGGTGGTCGAGGTGAAAAACTGTTTTTT

V: TRBV29-1
D: TRBD1
size: NA
J: TRBJ1-2
length: 11
CDR3: CSVLTGNGYTF
DNA: TGCAGCGTCCTGACAGGGAATGGCTACACCTTC

V: TRBV29-1
D: NA
size: few
J: TRBJ2-2
length: 14
CDR3: CSVGGTSGTGELFF
DNA: TGCAGCGTTGGGGGAACATCTGGCACCGGGGAGCTGTTTTTT

V: TRBV2
D: NA
size: few
J: TRBJ1-3
length: 14
CDR3: CASSDGRAGNTIYF
DNA: TGTGCCAGCAGTGATGGTAGGGCTGGAAACACCATATATTTT

V: TRBV28
D: NA
size: NA
J: TRBJ2-7
length: 14
CDR3: CASSLANGAYEQYF
DNA: TGTGCCAGCAGTTTAGCCAACGGGGCCTACGAGCAGTACTTC

V: TRBV14
D: NA
size: many
J: TRBJ2-7
length: 17
CDR3: CASSQGPRTAHTYEQYF
DNA: TGTGCCAGCAGCCAAGGTCCTAGGACAGCACACACCTACGAGCAGTACTTC

V: TRBV7-9
D: TRBD2
size: NA
J: TRBJ2-5
length: 16
CDR3: CASSGLAGVHAETQYF
DNA: TGTGCCAGCAGTGGACTAGCGGGAGTTCATGCAGAGACCCAGTACTTC

V: TRBV5-1
D: TRBD1
size: few
J: TRBJ2-1
length: 16
CDR3: CASSPEGQGAYNEQFF
DNA: TGCGCCAGCAGCCCCGAGGGACAGGGAGCCTACAATGAGCAGTTCTTC

V: TRBV5-1
D: TRBD1
size: many
J: TRBJ1-6
length: 15
CDR3: CASSPTGQGFSPLHF
DNA: TGCGCCAGCAGCCCTACGGGACAGGGGTTTTCACCCCTCCACTTT

V: TRBV20-1
D: TRBD1
size: NA
J: TRBJ2-7
length: 16
CDR3: CSARATGTMGYYEQYF
DNA: TGCAGTGCTAGGGCGACAGGGACCATGGGGTACTACGAGCAGTACTTC

V: TRBV5-1
D: TRBD2
size: few
J: TRBJ2-1
length: 15
CDR3: CASSWGLVGSAEQFF
DNA: TGCGCCAGCAGCTGGGGACTAGTAGGTTCTGCTGAGCAGTTCTTC

V: TRBV2
D: NA
size: many
J: TRBJ2-5
length: 13
CDR3: CASRPATQETQYF
DNA: TGTGCCAGCAGACCAGCCACTCAAGAGACCCAGTACTTC

V: TRBV5-1
D: TRBD1
size: few
J: TRBJ1-5
length: 18
CDR3: CASSLQEGQPYSNQPQHF
DNA: TGCGCCAGCAGCTTGCAAGAGGGACAGCCCTATAGCAATCAGCCCCAGCATTTT

V: TRBV4-2
D: TRBD2
size: many
J: TRBJ2-5
length: 20
CDR3: CASSQDLLPSGRINQETQYF
DNA: TGTGCCAGCAGCCAAGATTTGTTGCCTAGCGGGAGGATTAACCAAGAGACCCAGTACTTC

V: TRBV28
D: NA
size: many
J: TRBJ2-5
length: 16
CDR3: CASSAQGSNLQETQYF
DNA: TGTGCCAGCAGTGCGCAGGGGTCAAACCTCCAAGAGACCCAGTACTTC

V: TRBV15
D: TRBD1
size: NA
J: TRBJ2-1
length: 17
CDR3: CATSDPRDRGSYNEQFF
DNA: TGTGCCACCAGCGACCCCCGGGACAGGGGATCCTACAATGAGCAGTTCTTC

V: TRBV3-1
D: NA
size: many
J: TRBJ2-3
length: 15
CDR3: CASSPKAVSTDTQYF
DNA: TGTGCCAGCAGCCCTAAAGCGGTTAGCACAGATACGCAGTATTTT

V: TRBV4-1
D: NA
size: few
J: TRBJ1-5
length: 15
CDR3: CASSQVRNSNQPQHF
DNA: TGCGCCAGCAGCCAAGTAAGGAATAGCAATCAGCCCCAGCATTTT

V: TRBV7-9
D: NA
size: many
J: TRBJ1-1
length: 13
CDR3: CASSFERNTEAFF
DNA: TGTGCCAGCAGCTTTGAGAGAAACACTGAAGCTTTCTTT

V: TRBV12-3/TRBV12-4
D: NA
size: many
J: TRBJ1-2
length: 14
CDR3: CASSTGFRGYGYTF
DNA: TGTGCCAGCAGTACAGGGTTCCGAGGCTATGGCTACACCTTC

V: TRBV3-1
D: NA
size: few
J: TRBJ1-1
length: 15
CDR3: CASSQGVGSSAEAFF
DNA: TGTGCCAGCAGCCAAGGGGTAGGATCTAGCGCTGAAGCTTTCTTT

V: TRBV20-1
D: NA
size: NA
J: TRBJ1-1
length: 14
CDR3: CSAMISGVHTEAFF
DNA: TGCAGTGCTATGATATCAGGGGTTCACACTGAAGCTTTCTTT

V: TRBV29-1
D: NA
size: many
J: TRBJ2-1
length: 15
CDR3: CSTDGSGTDVGEQFF
DNA: TGCAGCACCGATGGGAGCGGGACAGATGTTGGTGAGCAGTTCTTC